A selection of T cell receptor beta chains follows, all from one sample in a study of shared T cell receptors in the human thymus. Profiling relied on immunoSEQ multiplex PCR, and the TCRdb table lists in-frame clones only, not all of them. The data contain approximately 490,000 clones, 78% of them singletons. These same data were also listed under a study on human thymus T cells.

The sequenced sample consisted of thymocytes. Receptor source: a boy under three years old with a congenital heart defect. Both conserved end residues are part of each CDR3. A D gene is named only where the DNA matches it firmly. Where a row states a size, it is once, few, many or the class of an expanded clone; other rows omit it.

clone_size	v_call	d_call	j_call	cdr3_aa
-	TRBV18	-	TRBJ1-5	CASSRTGTGNQPQHF
-	TRBV28	-	TRBJ2-7	CASRSQGHQTYEQYF
-	TRBV27	TRBD1	TRBJ2-2	CASSLWTGGTGELFF
-	TRBV11-2	TRBD1	TRBJ1-2	CASSPTGGYGYTF
-	TRBV29-1	-	TRBJ2-7	CSTMGGAYEQYF
-	TRBV29-1	TRBD1	TRBJ2-7	CSVEMATKGAPREQYF
-	TRBV27	TRBD1	TRBJ2-7	CASSSGTGISYEQYF
-	TRBV7-3	TRBD2	TRBJ2-1	CASRETRLAGDNEQFF
once	TRBV21-1	-	TRBJ1-1	CASSSQGAIVVNTEAFF
-	TRBV4-3	TRBD2	TRBJ2-1	CASSHRSGLAGGPYYNEQFF
-	TRBV4-1	TRBD2	TRBJ2-3	CASSQDGTSGRTDTQYF
-	TRBV27	-	TRBJ1-2	CASSPATNSYWLNGYTF
few	TRBV5-6	-	TRBJ2-3	CASSLALHPGADTQYF
-	TRBV12-5	TRBD2	TRBJ2-2	CASGLLAGGYTGELFF
few	TRBV6-5	TRBD1	TRBJ1-1	CASSPPGTGNTEAFF
-	TRBV27	TRBD1	TRBJ1-4	CASSPPGTGEEKLFF
once	TRBV19	TRBD2	TRBJ2-7	CASSTPSGRATYEQYF
few	TRBV5-6	-	TRBJ1-4	CASSSTRGGAANEKLFF
once	TRBV4-3	TRBD1	TRBJ2-4	CASSQVGAGQGAAGTKNIQYF
few	TRBV7-2	TRBD1	TRBJ2-4	CASSYYRGFRDIQYF
-	TRBV4-3	-	TRBJ2-1	CASSQDGPHDNEQFF